This TCR beta chain was sequenced for a study of identical twins. Findings and caveats of the study: An excess of low generation probability was shown by twin-shared out-of-frame alpha sequences. Fewer insertions characterized abundant cord blood beta clonotypes, whereas memory repertoires showed none.

All of the donors were Caucasians in good health. This clonotype was seen repeatedly, ten times or more. Its antigen is as yet unknown. This CDR3 spans 15 amino acids. Trimming cost V 1 base and J 2 bases; bases outside gene matches: 4. Germline loops: CDR1 SGHDN, CDR2 FVKESK. A single record per CDR3 protein comes from TCRdb applying MiXCR to the 5' RACE reads. The sample shows 350,000 to 450,000 distinct CDR3 sequences, roughly 20% of them seen only once. Sequencing was carried out using naive T cells sorted from blood. This sequence was found in a man aged 50 to 60 in good health. The chain is built from TRBV14 and TRBJ2-7, with 8 bases matching TRBD1. CDR3 bases: TGTGCCAGCAGCCAAGCGGGCAGGGGGCCCTACGAGCAGTACTTC. It specifies CASSQAGRGPYEQYF. The full variable domain, in which reference TRBV14 and TRBJ2-7 provide the parts outside the CDR3, is EAGVTQFPSHSVIEKGQTVTLRCDPISGHDNLYWYRRVMGKEIKFLLHFVKESKQDESGMPNNRFLAERTGGTYSTLKVQPAELEDSGVYFCASSQAGRGPYEQYFGPGTRLTVT.